These T cell receptor beta chains were read from a single sample in a study of cytomegalovirus exposure and HLA in healthy donors. Here immunoSEQ multiplex PCR was the method, and the copy in TCRdb shows in-frame clones only, minus some. This table has 75,000 to 100,000 clones, 73% appearing once. Sequencing was done on a sample of PBMCs. Source of these receptors: a man between 35 and 55 years old in good health and CMV-seronegative. CDR3s include the opening cysteine and the closing phenylalanine or tryptophan. D genes are given only for firm matches. Clone size, where shown, is once, few, many, or a class for clones that have expanded.

cdr3_nt cdr3_aa d_call clone_size j_call v_call
TGTGCCAGCAGCTTGGAGGAGGGGCCAAACACCATATATTTT CASSLEEGPNTIYF NA NA TRBJ1-3 TRBV5-4
TGTGCCAGCAGCGCCAGACTAGCTTCCTACGAGCAGTACTTC CASSARLASYEQYF TRBD2 NA TRBJ2-7 TRBV9
TGTGCCAGCAGCTCAACAAACCCCAACAGTTACTATGGCTACACCTTC CASSSTNPNSYYGYTF NA NA TRBJ1-2 TRBV4-2
TGCAGCGGTTTCCATCAAGGGGAAGAGACCCAGTACTTC CSGFHQGEETQYF NA NA TRBJ2-5 TRBV29-1
TGTGCCACCAGCAGAGATCGGAGGGGGCGGCAGCCCCAGCATTTT CATSRDRRGRQPQHF TRBD1 NA TRBJ1-5 TRBV15
TGCGCCAGCAGTGACACTAGCGGGGGACCCTACGAGCAGTACTTC CASSDTSGGPYEQYF TRBD2 NA TRBJ2-7 TRBV10-2
TGTGCCAGCAGCCATGGGACTAGCCCGACAGATACGCAGTATTTT CASSHGTSPTDTQYF TRBD2 NA TRBJ2-3 TRBV6-1
TGTGCCAGCAGTCCCGGGGGTGGGCAGTCCTACGAGCAGTACTTC CASSPGGGQSYEQYF NA NA TRBJ2-7 TRBV28
TGTGCCAGCAGTTACCCCCGCGATACTAGCACAGATACGCAGTATTTT CASSYPRDTSTDTQYF NA NA TRBJ2-3 TRBV6-6
TGTGCCAGCAGTTTTTCTCCTAGCAATCAGCCCCAGCATTTT CASSFSPSNQPQHF NA NA TRBJ1-5 TRBV2
TGTGCCAGCAGTCTGGACAGGGAGAGCGAGCAGTACTTC CASSLDRESEQYF TRBD1 NA TRBJ2-7 TRBV5-6
TGCGCCAGCAGCCAAGTCTGGGGGGGGACCGGGGAGCTGTTTTTT CASSQVWGGTGELFF TRBD2 NA TRBJ2-2 TRBV4-3
TGTGCCAGCAGATCCCAAAATACAGGGAACACTGAAGCTTTCTTT CASRSQNTGNTEAFF NA NA TRBJ1-1 TRBV6-6
TGTGCCACGCAGACAGGGAACTCACCCCTCCACTTT CATQTGNSPLHF TRBD1 NA TRBJ1-6 TRBV10-3
TGTGCCAGCAGCCAAGATTGGGCTAGGGGCCAAGAGACCCAGTACTTC CASSQDWARGQETQYF NA once TRBJ2-5 TRBV4-2
TGTGCCAGTAGTATTGGCCCGAAGCGGGGGGGCCGCTTGAAAGAGACCCAGTACTTC CASSIGPKRGGRLKETQYF TRBD2 NA TRBJ2-5 TRBV19
TGTGCCAGCAGTTTATATCCAGGCGGGGGGCATCAGCCCCAGCATTTT CASSLYPGGGHQPQHF NA NA TRBJ1-5 TRBV28
TGCGCCAGCAGCTTGGACGGGACAGCCTCCTACGAGCAGTACTTC CASSLDGTASYEQYF TRBD1 once TRBJ2-7 TRBV5-1
TGTGCCAGCACTCTCCGCGAGAAGAGGGATGAAGCTTTCTTT CASTLREKRDEAFF NA once TRBJ1-1 TRBV21-1
TGTGCCAGCAGTACACAGGCGGCCTCCTACGAGCAGTACTTC CASSTQAASYEQYF NA NA TRBJ2-7 TRBV9
TGTGCCAGCAGCTTCGGGACTGAAGCTTTCTTT CASSFGTEAFF NA NA TRBJ1-1 TRBV7-9
TGTGCCGCCGGGGGACAGCCAAATCAGCCCCAGCATTTT CAAGGQPNQPQHF TRBD1 few TRBJ1-5 TRBV10-3
TGCGCCAGCAGCTGGACGGGACAAGGGACAACTAATGAAAAACTGTTTTTT CASSWTGQGTTNEKLFF NA NA TRBJ1-4 TRBV5-1
TGCGCCAGCAGTCAGGACAGGGGTGGTACTGAAGCTTTCTTT CASSQDRGGTEAFF TRBD1 NA TRBJ1-1 TRBV5-1
TGTGCCAGCAGCTCCCAGTCAGGAAACACCATATATTTT CASSSQSGNTIYF NA NA TRBJ1-3 TRBV7-9
TGTGCCAGCAACCAGGGTCCGGAGACCCAGTACTTC CASNQGPETQYF NA few TRBJ2-5 TRBV2
TGTGCCAGCAGCTTTGCGGGGGGGCCCCACGAGCAGTACTTC CASSFAGGPHEQYF TRBD2 medium-sized TRBJ2-7 TRBV7-9